A single sample is the source of the 29 T cell receptor beta chains below, sequenced in a study of T cell clonality in common variable immunodeficiency (dated by TCRdb to the mid-2010s). Library construction relied on the immunoSEQ multiplex PCR assay. Sourced from immuneACCESS, this table was stored by TCRdb with only in-frame sequences that have V and J called. A share of the clones is absent; for the studies checked, an unresolved V gene accounts for under half, and the remainder has no known explanation. For this sample the table reports about 52,000 clones, with no clone seen just once. Roughly 2% of the sample is taken by the ten largest. The sequencing input was peripheral blood mononuclear cells. Receptors originate from a person aged 18 to 70 in good health.

This clone showed up many times. The DNA ends 3 residues before the CDR3 does, and the rest of the CDR3 is filled in from the germline J gene. The chain is built from TRBV9 and TRBJ2-3, with D maybe TRBD2 (5 bases). In germline, CDR1 is SGDLS, CDR2 YYNGEE. V shed 6 bases and J shed 3 bases, with 14 bases lying between them. This CDR3 is built from 14 residues. The part of the CDR3 DNA that was read is TGTGCCAGCACTCGGGGTTTTTCGACAGATACG. It specifies CASTRGFSTDT. The CDR3 in its entirety is CASTRGFSTDTQYF.

There are many counts of this clone. Read data end 3 residues before the CDR3 end; the end is taken from the germline J gene. This rearrangement joins TRBV20-1 to TRBJ2-3; the match to TRBD1 covers 8 bases. The trim removed 3 bases at V and 6 bases at J, leaving 11 bases unmatched. Per germline, CDR1 DFQATT and CDR2 SNEGSKA (reference sequence). This CDR3 has 15 amino acids. The CDR3 region is CSARDKGQGQDTQYF. The sequenced CDR3 bases are TGCAGTGCTAGGGATAAAGGACAGGGACAGGATACG.

This clone was seen many times. The read falls 3 residues short of the CDR3 end, and the missing part is taken from the germline J gene. The chain joins TRBV5-1 to TRBJ2-7; D perhaps matches TRBD1 (6 bases). Trimming took off 5 bases at V and 3 bases at J, with 15 bases between the two ends. The CDR3 spans 14 residues. Germline loops: CDR1 SGHRS, CDR2 YFSETQ. CDR3 region: CASRRTGTSYEQYF. Incomplete CDR3 DNA: TGCGCCAGCAGACGGACCGGGACAAGCTACGAG.

As regards this clone: The read gets to within 3 residues of the CDR3 end, and the germline J gene fills in the rest. The sample holds other DNA sequences that translate to the same CDR3. The chain joins TRBV18 to TRBJ2-1, with D possibly matching TRBD2 (5 bases). The V end was cut by 3 bases, the J end by 1 base, with 13 bases between. The germline CDR1 and CDR2 sequences are KGHSH and LQKENI. CDR3 length: 16 amino acids. CDR3 bases read: TGTGCCAGCTCACCCCTCCGGACTGGGTCCTACAATGAG. This translates into CASSPLRTGSYNE. The whole CDR3 sequence reads CASSPLRTGSYNEQFF.

In this sample, this clone turned up many times. The read terminates 3 residues before the CDR3 end, so the remaining end is supplied by the germline J gene. The rearrangement links TRBV7-3 to TRBJ2-1, with 9 nucleotides matching TRBD2. V shed 1 base, J shed 5 bases, and the junction held 6 bases outside the gene matches. This CDR3 has 16 residues. From germline, CDR1 is SGHTA and CDR2 FQGTGA. The CDR3 region is CASSLRLAELNNEQFF. CDR3 DNA, as far as it was read: TGTGCCAGCAGCTTAAGACTAGCGGAACTAAACAATGAG.

This clone was observed at least ten times. The sequence runs out 3 residues before the end of the CDR3; the remainder is reconstructed from the germline J gene. The chain has TRBV19 and TRBJ1-1, with D possibly TRBD1 on 5 matching bases. This CDR3 spans 13 amino acids. Trimming pared 2 bases from V and 4 bases from J, leaving 8 bases between. Germline V gene sequence: CDR1 LNHDA, CDR2 SQIVND (reference sequence). The covered CDR3 bases are TGTGCCAGTAGTATAACAGGCCTCACTGAA. It translates to CASSITGLTE. The full CDR3 is CASSITGLTEAFF.

Ten or more counts support this clone. The missing CDR3 end, 3 residues past where the read stops, is filled in from the germline J gene. This chain connects TRBV5-1 to TRBJ2-1; TRBD1 is a possible D gene (5 bases). Germline values: CDR1 SGHRS, CDR2 YFSETQ. Between the trimmed V and J ends, which lost 2 bases and 0 bases, there was a span of 12 bases. This CDR3 is built from 16 residues. CDR3: CASSLNSGFSYNEQFF. CDR3 DNA, as far as it was read: TGCGCCAGCAGCTTAAACTCAGGGTTCTCCTACAATGAG.

A note on this clone: The read is 3 residues too short to cover the CDR3 end, so that end is filled in from the germline J gene. V and J are TRBV7-2 and TRBJ2-3; possibly TRBD1 for D (6 bases). Germline CDR1 SGHTA, CDR2 FQGNSA. This CDR3 region has 14 residues. The CDR3 sequence is CASSLIRQVETQYF. CDR3 DNA, as far as it was read: TGTGCCAGCAGCCTCATTCGACAGGTAGAGACG.

In its sample, this clone was seen many times. The read is 3 residues too short to cover the CDR3 end, so that end is filled in from the germline J gene. The chain couples TRBV20-1 to TRBJ2-2; 8 nucleotides agree with TRBD2. The junction had 10 bases not matched to a gene; V was cut back by 3 bases and J by 4 bases. The V gene's germline CDR1 is DFQATT and CDR2 SNEGSKA (reference sequence). The CDR3 length is 16 residues. The DNA read from the CDR3 is TGCAGTGCTAGTATATCGGGGGGGGCCGCCACCGGGGAG. It codes for CSASISGGAATGE. The full-length CDR3 reads as CSASISGGAATGELFF.

This clone was observed at least ten times. Read coverage stops 3 residues before the CDR3 terminus; the germline J gene supplies the remainder. The rearrangement uses TRBV18 and TRBJ1-4; D gene uncertain. CDR1 is KGHSH, CDR2 LQKENI, per germline. CDR3 length: 13 residues. Partial CDR3 DNA: TGTGCCAGCTCACCAGCCGTTGAAGAGGAA. It is translated as CASSPAVEEE. The whole CDR3 is CASSPAVEEELFF. The whole variable domain, remainder taken from reference TRBV18 and TRBJ1-4, is NAGVMQNPRHLVRRRGQEARLRCSPMKGHSHVYWYRQLPEEGLKFMVYLQKENIIDESGMPKERFSAEFPKEGPSILRIQQVVRGDSAAYFCASSPAVEEELFFGSGTQLSVL.

This clone was counted many times. The sequenced part of the CDR3 DNA is TGCGCCAGCAGCCAAGGTACGGGGGGCGCG. Amino acid sequence: CASSQGTGGA. The CDR3 in its entirety is CASSQGTGGAQYF. J is TRBJ2-3 and V is TRBV4-1; D perhaps matches TRBD2 (7 bases). The CDR3 end lies 3 residues beyond the end of the read and is filled in from the germline J gene. The CDR3 length is 13 residues. Germline V gives CDR1 MGHRA, CDR2 YSYEKL.

This clone was seen more than once but under ten times. The read is 3 residues too short to cover the CDR3 end, so that end is filled in from the germline J gene. The rearrangement uses TRBV7-8 and TRBJ1-5, with a possible D match to TRBD1 (6 bases). V was clipped by 1 base and J by 6 bases, with 13 bases between them. The CDR3 totals 15 residues. Germline V lookup: CDR1 SGHVS, CDR2 FQNEAQ. CDR3 amino acids: CASSLVGQNSQPQHF. The part of the CDR3 DNA that was read is TGTGCCAGCAGCTTAGTCGGACAGAACAGTCAGCCC.

This clone has at least ten counts. The read halts 3 residues ahead of the CDR3 end, with the missing end drawn from the germline J gene. The rearrangement links TRBV5-6 to TRBJ1-1; unclear D gene. CDR1 SGHDT and CDR2 YYEEEE come from the germline V gene. The CDR3 totals 12 residues. The part of the CDR3 DNA that was read is TGTGCCAGCAGCTTCGAGGAAAGGCGG. This codes for CASSFEERR. The whole CDR3 sequence reads CASSFEERRAFF.

This clone was counted between two and nine times. The CDR3 goes on 3 residues after the read ends, and that part is filled in from the germline J gene. The chain is built from TRBV7-9 and TRBJ1-1; TRBD1 is a possible D gene (6 bases). The CDR3 is 13 residues long. The germline V and J ends were trimmed by 5 bases and 7 bases, with 14 bases remaining between them. Germline values: CDR1 SEHNR, CDR2 FQNEAQ (reference sequence). Partial CDR3 DNA: TGTGCCAGCAGCCCAAGAGACAGGCATGAA. Amino acids: CASSPRDRHE. The CDR3, in full, reads CASSPRDRHEAFF.

This clone was picked up many times. The read ends 3 residues shy of where the CDR3 ends; the end is completed using the germline J gene. This chain connects TRBV30 to TRBJ1-2, with 10 bases lining up with TRBD1. The germline gives CDR1 GTSNPN, CDR2 SVGIG (reference sequence). This CDR3 spans 16 amino acids. Germline trimming cut 5 bases from V and 1 base from J; bases unmatched to any gene: 10. CDR3 loop: CAWLQTGTGVNYGYTF. The DNA read from the CDR3 is TGTGCCTGGCTACAAACCGGGACAGGGGTTAACTATGGC.

This clone was counted many times. At one end, the junction sequence differs from germline, possibly due to a read error. The CDR3 extends 3 residues past the end of the read, so its final part is completed from the germline J gene. In the same sample, other DNA sequences code for this CDR3. This chain joins TRBV18 and TRBJ2-3; D unresolved. The CDR3 extends over 17 amino acids. Per the germline V gene, CDR1 is KGHSH and CDR2 is LQKENI. The DNA read from the CDR3 is TGTGCCAGCTCACCATCTGGTAGCCTCCCTGGCACGGATACG. It yields the protein CASSPSGSLPGTDT. The CDR3, in full, reads CASSPSGSLPGTDTQYF.

This clone has only a few counts. The read ends 3 residues before the CDR3 terminus; that terminus is restored from the germline J gene. The V gene is TRBV19, the J gene TRBJ1-5, with D perhaps TRBD1 (5 bases). CDR3 length equals 17 residues. Germline CDR1 and CDR2: LNHDA and SQIVND (reference sequence). The DNA read from the CDR3 is TGTGCCAGTAACAGTCCGGGACTAGCGGATTACACAGATCCC. Its protein is CASNSPGLADYTDP. The whole CDR3 is CASNSPGLADYTDPQHF.

This clone was seen repeatedly, ten times or more. The CDR3 is cut off 3 residues early in the read; its end comes from the germline J gene. The chain combines TRBV5-4 with TRBJ2-7, with D possibly TRBD1 on 5 matching bases. This CDR3 spans 14 amino acids. V lost 0 bases, J lost 0 bases, and 7 bases lay in between. Germline V gene sequence: CDR1 SGHNT, CDR2 YYREEE (reference sequence). The CDR3 DNA, read in part, is TGTGCCAGCAGCTTGGGACAGAGCTCCTACGAG. This sequence encodes CASSLGQSSYE. The full CDR3 reads CASSLGQSSYEQYF.

This clone was picked up many times. CDR3 amino acids: CASSYEGAAYEQYF. Partial CDR3 DNA: TGTGCCAGTAGTTATGAGGGGGCGGCCTACGAG. The chain employs TRBV19 and TRBJ2-7; 7 nucleotides align to TRBD1. The CDR3 extends 3 residues past the end of the read, so its final part is completed from the germline J gene. Trimming at V came to 5 bases and at J to 2 bases, leaving 6 bases not matched to a gene. In germline, CDR1 is LNHDA, CDR2 SQIVND (reference sequence). The CDR3 is 14 residues long.

This clone was observed at least ten times. The read ends 3 residues early relative to the CDR3; the germline J gene fills the gap. This chain joins TRBV5-4 and TRBJ2-1; TRBD1 aligns across 7 bases. The CDR3 contains 16 residues. CDR1 is SGHNT and CDR2 is YYREEE in the germline V gene (reference sequence). Unmatched junction bases numbered 13, after V lost 6 bases and J lost 4 bases. The CDR3 DNA, read in part, is TGTGCCAGCACCACTCCCGGGACAGCAACTTACAATGAG. Translating gives CASTTPGTATYNE. The whole CDR3 is CASTTPGTATYNEQFF.

This clone was detected many times. The read comes to an end 3 residues before the CDR3 does, leaving the germline J gene to fill in the end. This sequence joins TRBV18 and TRBJ2-1; 9 bases map to TRBD2. Germline V gene data show CDR1 as KGHSH and CDR2 as LQKENI. Unmatched junction bases numbered 3, after V lost 0 bases and J lost 9 bases. The CDR3 is 14 residues long. The sequenced part of the CDR3 DNA is TGTGCCAGCTCACCACCTACTAGCGGGCTTGAG. This encodes CASSPPTSGLE. The entire CDR3 reads CASSPPTSGLEQFF.

Many counts were recorded for this clone. From the germline J gene comes the end of the CDR3, since the read stops 3 residues before it. This chain connects TRBV6-2 or TRBV6-3 to TRBJ2-5; D call uncertain. V lost 8 bases to trimming and J lost 1 base, with 11 bases between them. The CDR3 runs 13 residues. The germline CDR1 and CDR2 sequences are MNHEY and SVGEGT. The CDR3 reads CASHLSPQETQYF. The covered CDR3 bases are TGTGCCAGCCACTTGAGCCCCCAAGAGACC.

In this sample, this clone turned up many times. The DNA ends 3 residues before the CDR3 does, and the rest of the CDR3 is filled in from the germline J gene. J is TRBJ1-2 and V is TRBV5-1; 12 positions match TRBD1. V gave up 2 bases and J gave up 4 bases; unmatched junction bases: 9. There are 17 residues in the CDR3. CDR1 is SGHRS, CDR2 YFSETQ, per germline. The CDR3 sequence: CASSFRDRGRMGYGYTF. The CDR3 bases that were read are TGCGCCAGCAGCTTCCGGGACAGGGGGCGAATGGGCTATGGC. The variable domain in full, completed from reference TRBV5-1 and TRBJ1-2, reads KAGVTQTPRYLIKTRGQQVTLSCSPISGHRSVSWYQQTPGQGLQFLFEYFSETQRNKGNFPGRFSGRQFSNSRSEMNVSTLELGDSALYLCASSFRDRGRMGYGYTFGSGTRLTVV.

This clone was found many times. The read ends 3 residues shy of where the CDR3 ends; the end is completed using the germline J gene. This chain links TRBV5-1 with TRBJ2-1, with D possibly being TRBD1 (5 bases). Germline assignment: CDR1 SGHRS and CDR2 YFSETQ. The CDR3 contains 15 residues. V lost 0 bases to trimming and J lost 5 bases, with 12 bases between them. The covered CDR3 bases are TGCGCCAGCAGCTTGGGGGGCAATAGGCACAATGAG. Amino acid sequence: CASSLGGNRHNE. The CDR3 as a whole reads CASSLGGNRHNEQFF.

Comment on this clone: The read finishes 3 residues shy of the CDR3 end, and the germline J gene is used to complete it. The rearrangement links TRBV7-2 to TRBJ1-5, with 7 positions matching TRBD1. Germline V CDR1 and CDR2: SGHTA, FQGNSA. V gave up 0 bases and J gave up 2 bases; unmatched junction bases: 7. CDR3 length equals 17 residues. CDR3 amino acids: CASSLAPTGIGNQPQHF. Incomplete CDR3 DNA: TGTGCCAGCAGCTTAGCCCCGACAGGGATCGGCAATCAGCCC.

Regarding this clone: Coverage ceases 3 residues before the CDR3 finishes, and the germline J gene fills in the end. The rearrangement uses TRBV2 and TRBJ2-3; possibly TRBD1 or TRBD2 for D (5 bases each). The V gene's germline CDR1 is SNHLY and CDR2 FYNNEI. The length of the CDR3 is 17 residues. The DNA read from the CDR3 is TGTGCCAGCAGTGCTAAATCAGGGAGAGGCGTCCAAGAGACG. Its translation is CASSAKSGRGVQET. The whole CDR3 protein reads CASSAKSGRGVQETQYF.

The sample holds many counts of this clone. The read ends 3 residues before the CDR3 terminus; that terminus is restored from the germline J gene. The genes are TRBV7-2 and TRBJ2-7; TRBD1 matches at 8 bases. The CDR3 consists of 15 residues. Trimming cost V 2 bases and J 3 bases; bases outside gene matches: 6. The V gene's germline CDR1 is SGHTA and CDR2 FQGNSA. The part of the CDR3 DNA that was read is TGTGCCAGCAGCTTACAGGGGGCGCGTTTCTACGAG. Residues: CASSLQGARFYE. The CDR3 reads in full as CASSLQGARFYEQYF.

This clone was picked up many times. The read finishes 3 residues shy of the CDR3 end, and the germline J gene is used to complete it. The chain is built from TRBV29-1 and TRBJ1-2; a possible D gene is TRBD1 (6 bases). The V and J ends lost 1 base and 4 bases respectively, with 13 bases between them. Germline V gene lookup returns CDR1 SQVTM and CDR2 ANQGSEA. The CDR3 is 14 amino acids. The sequenced part of the CDR3 DNA is TGCAGCGTTGAAGCTCAAACAGGGTTCTATGGC. Translation gives CSVEAQTGFYG. The whole CDR3 sequence reads CSVEAQTGFYGYTF.

This clone was seen at least ten times. The CDR3 end is not reached by the read, which stops 3 residues before it; the germline J gene fills it in. The chain carries TRBV19 and TRBJ2-7, with D unclear. Germline CDR1 is LNHDA and CDR2 is SQIVND (reference sequence). This CDR3 is 14 amino acids long. Trimming removed 8 bases at V and 3 bases at J, with 17 bases between. The sequenced part of the CDR3 DNA is TGTGCCAGTTCCTCCGGTCGCTATAACTACGAG. This gives the protein CASSSGRYNYE. The full CDR3 sequence reads CASSSGRYNYEQYF.